Listed below are T cell receptor beta chains from one sample, sequenced in a study of graft-versus-host responses after intestinal transplantation. Clones were read by immunoSEQ multiplex PCR, and TCRdb kept only the in-frame ones, dropping some. The sample holds about 30,000 clones; 70% to 90% are singletons and the top ten take around a tenth. The sample here was PBMCs, taken around 430 days after intestinal transplantation. The receptors were sampled from a human patient who received an intestinal transplant, so some T cells may come from the graft donor. The CDR3 runs from the conserved cysteine through the conserved F or W. The D gene is left open where the match is weak. The size of a clone is reported for some rows only, either as once, few or many, or as a class for expanded clones.

>TRBJ2-7|.|11|TRBD1|TRBV6-5
TGTGCCAGCAGTAGACAGGGCGAGCAGTACTTC
CASSRQGEQYF
>TRBJ1-6|.|14|TRBD1|TRBV5-1
TGCGCCTCCCGACAGGGCACCTATAATTCACCCCTCCACTTT
CASRQGTYNSPLHF
>TRBJ2-1|.|18|TRBD2|TRBV29-1
TGCAGCGTTGAGGGGTTTAGACTAGCGGGGGGGTTACTCAATGAGCAGTTCTTC
CSVEGFRLAGGLLNEQFF
>TRBJ1-2|.|13|.|TRBV7-6
TGTGCCAGCAGCTTAGCGATTAACTATGGCTACACCTTC
CASSLAINYGYTF
>TRBJ2-1|.|15|.|TRBV19
TGTGCCAGTAGTATTGGGGCGGGTGCCTACAATGAGCAGTTCTTC
CASSIGAGAYNEQFF
>TRBJ1-2|.|18|.|TRBV4-1
TGCGCCAGCAGCCAAGATGTTTCTTGGGTGGGCGGAAACTATGGCTACACCTTC
CASSQDVSWVGGNYGYTF
>TRBJ2-3|once|16|TRBD2|TRBV18
TGTGCCAGCTCACCACTGTGGGTAGCGGGAGCAGATACGCAGTATTTT
CASSPLWVAGADTQYF
>TRBJ2-1|.|12|.|TRBV7-2
TGTGCCAGCAGCGGGGCGTGGGGGGAGCAGTTCTTC
CASSGAWGEQFF
>TRBJ2-1|.|16|.|TRBV5-1
TGCGCCAGCAGCTTGGGTCAGGGACGTGTGCTCAATGAGCAGTTCTTC
CASSLGQGRVLNEQFF
>TRBJ2-7|.|14|TRBD2|TRBV6-5
TGTGCCAGCAGTCCAAGGACTAGCGGCTACGAGCAGTACTTC
CASSPRTSGYEQYF
>TRBJ2-5|.|16|.|TRBV13
TGTGCCAGCAGCTTAGCGGCCACAGGGATCCAAGAGACCCAGTACTTC
CASSLAATGIQETQYF
>TRBJ2-3|.|14|.|TRBV28
TGTGCCAGCAGTTTCTGGGGTTGGACAGATACGCAGTATTTT
CASSFWGWTDTQYF
>TRBJ2-7|.|16|.|TRBV27
TGTGCCAGCAGTTTAGGTTCGCCACTACAACTCTACGAGCAGTACTTC
CASSLGSPLQLYEQYF
>TRBJ1-2|once|12|.|TRBV11-2
TGTGCCAGCAGCTTAGGACCTGGGGGCTACACCTTC
CASSLGPGGYTF
>TRBJ1-1|once|15|.|TRBV9
TGTGCCAGCAGCGTAGGGCCACAGGTGAACACTGAAGCTTTCTTT
CASSVGPQVNTEAFF
>TRBJ2-6|.|18|TRBD2|TRBV6-1
TGTGCCAGCAGTGAACCGGGACTAGCGAGCTCTGGGGCCAACGTCCTGACTTTC
CASSEPGLASSGANVLTF
>TRBJ1-2|.|14|.|TRBV6-4
TGTGCCAGCAGTTTGGGCAGAGCCCGCTATGGCTACACCTTC
CASSLGRARYGYTF
>TRBJ1-1|.|14|TRBD1|TRBV11-3
TGTGCCAGCAGCGTCGGGACAGGGGGCACTGAAGCTTTCTTT
CASSVGTGGTEAFF
>TRBJ2-7|.|18|TRBD1|TRBV7-2
TGTGCCAGCAGCACATTGGACAGGGCATGGGGCATGGGCTACGAGCAGTACTTC
CASSTLDRAWGMGYEQYF
>TRBJ2-3|.|14|.|TRBV6-5
TGTGCCAGCAGTTACGGAGTCCCCCCAGATACGCAGTATTTT
CASSYGVPPDTQYF
>TRBJ2-4|.|16|.|TRBV19
TGTGCCAGTAGTATACCGGGACAACTAGCCAAAAACATTCAGTACTTC
CASSIPGQLAKNIQYF
>TRBJ1-3|.|14|.|TRBV6-5
TGTGCCAGCAGGGGGGCCAACTCTGGAAACACCATATATTTT
CASRGANSGNTIYF
>TRBJ2-7|.|16|.|TRBV27
TGTGCCAGCAGTTTCGGCTTGGTAGGACGATCCTACGAGCAGTACTTC
CASSFGLVGRSYEQYF
>TRBJ2-2|.|13|.|TRBV7-8
TGTGCCAGCAGCTTAGGGGGGACCGGGGAGCTGTTTTTT
CASSLGGTGELFF